This T cell receptor beta chain originates from a study of shared clonotypes between healthy human individuals. Original methodology: ImmunoSEQ junction-only sequences lacked quality scores, so their filtering differed. Profiled with immunoSEQ multiplex PCR; TCRdb holds only in-frame clones, not every one. The V and J calls and clone size are taken from that table; D and trimming were inferred from the DNA. Counted here are about 2 million clones, 95% occurring once; the ten biggest clones make up 0.13%. The CDR3 length is 18 residues. The V end was cut by 0 bases, the J end by 0 bases, with 16 bases between. Germline CDR1 is SGHRS and CDR2 is YFSETQ. Study-level results: How much donors shared clonotypes was expected to be affected by sequencing depth. Only blood underwent sampling, and tissue repertoires likely differ.

With respect to this clone: Its antigen is unidentified.

The clonotype comes from a man younger than 35 in good health. The sequencing input was naive CD4+ T cells sorted from blood. Subset described: CD45RA+ positively selected. The J gene is TRBJ1-3, the V gene TRBV5-1; the D is unclear. The CDR3, as DNA: TGCGCCAGCAGCTTGGCCCCGGGCCCCTTCAACTCTGGAAACACCATATATTTT. Its protein product is CASSLAPGPFNSGNTIYF.